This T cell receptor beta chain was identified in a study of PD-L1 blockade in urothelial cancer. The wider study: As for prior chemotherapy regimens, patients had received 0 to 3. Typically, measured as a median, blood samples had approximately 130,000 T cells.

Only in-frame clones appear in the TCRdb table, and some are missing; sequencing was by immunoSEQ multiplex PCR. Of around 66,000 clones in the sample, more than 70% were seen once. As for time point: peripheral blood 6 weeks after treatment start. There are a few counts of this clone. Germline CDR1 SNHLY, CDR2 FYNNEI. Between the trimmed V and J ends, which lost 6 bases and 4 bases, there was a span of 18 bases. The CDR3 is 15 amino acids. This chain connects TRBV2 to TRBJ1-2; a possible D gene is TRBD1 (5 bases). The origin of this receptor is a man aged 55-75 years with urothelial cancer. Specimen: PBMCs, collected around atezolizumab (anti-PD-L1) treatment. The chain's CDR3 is CASSATGDRPYGYTF. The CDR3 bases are TGTGCCAGCAGCGCCACGGGGGATAGACCCTATGGCTACACCTTC. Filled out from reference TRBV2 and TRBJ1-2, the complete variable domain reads EPEVTQTPSHQVTQMGQEVILRCVPISNHLYFYWYRQILGQKVEFLVSFYNNEISEKSEIFDDQFSVERPDGSNFTLKIRSTKLEDSAMYFCASSATGDRPYGYTFGSGTRLTVV.